This entry lists 4 T cell receptor beta chains sequenced from one sample in a study of vaccination and CD4 T cells after COVID-19. Indicated treatment: roughly 11-day PBMC culture with coronavirus spike peptide pools or control peptides (ViraFEST assay). From the unexposed donor, CD4+ T cells were collected ahead of the COVID-19 pandemic (2011-2018). The study sequenced cultured CD4+ T cell DNA using the Oncomine TCR Beta short-read assay. From the PCR reads, TCRdb called clonotypes with MiXCR, one entry per CDR3 protein. The data show about 6,600 distinct CDR3 sequences, roughly 52% seen once. Their antigens are not known. The sequenced sample consisted of CD4+ T cells from blood, cultured in vitro. These receptors all stem from a human donor in good health.

V and J are TRBV6-2 or TRBV6-3 and TRBJ2-7, with D perhaps TRBD1 (6 bases). Germline-derived CDR1 and CDR2 are MNHEY and SVGEGT. This CDR3 has 14 amino acids. V lost 2 bases, J lost 6 bases, and 14 bases lay in between. Written as DNA, the CDR3 is TGTGCCAGCAGTTACAAAGGGGGATCGGTCGAGCAGTACTTC. This sequence encodes CASSYKGGSVEQYF.

This clonotype was detected only a few times. The chain combines TRBV29-1 with TRBJ1-2; no definite D call. V was trimmed by 7 bases and J by 4 bases, leaving 16 bases between them. There are 13 residues in the CDR3. CDR1 is SQVTM and CDR2 is ANQGSEA in the germline V gene. As DNA, the CDR3 is TGCAGCGCATCATCAGAGGGAATCTATGGCTACACCTTC. Translated, it gives CSASSEGIYGYTF.

J is TRBJ2-1 and V is TRBV10-1; weak D call: TRBD2 (6 bases). This CDR3 contains 16 residues. Germline V lookup: CDR1 WNHNN, CDR2 SYGVQD (reference sequence). Trimming took 0 bases from V and 6 from J, leaving 15 bases between them. CDR3 residues: CASSESKGPRGNEQFF. The DNA of the CDR3 is TGCGCCAGCAGTGAGTCGAAGGGCCCGCGGGGCAATGAGCAGTTCTTC.

This chain connects TRBV7-2 to TRBJ2-1; no definite D call. The CDR3 contains 16 residues. Trimming took off 5 bases at V and 0 bases at J, with 14 bases between the two ends. The germline CDR1 and CDR2 sequences are SGHTA and FQGNSA. The CDR3 spells CASSPVAGHSYNEQFF. The CDR3 DNA is TGTGCCAGCAGCCCAGTAGCCGGGCACTCCTACAATGAGCAGTTCTTC.